The 7 T cell receptor beta chains below come from one sample, sequenced in a study of tumor-infiltrating lymphocytes in primary liver carcinoma. TCR beta cDNA came from about 450 ng total RNA, primed with a constant-region primer. Each TCR beta library was derived from three nested multiplex PCR rounds that employed slightly modified ARM-PCR. TRBV1-TRBV30 forward primers and a C-beta reverse primer were used in the first two PCR rounds, which each ran for ten to eleven cycles. TCRdb called the multiplex PCR reads again in MiXCR, with one record for every CDR3 protein. This table holds about 350,000 distinct CDR3 sequences, almost 65% found once. Both blood RNA, taken from unsorted whole blood, and germline DNA were extracted. Material for sequencing was peripheral blood. These receptors were collected from a man between 35 and 55 years old with primary liver carcinoma and hepatitis B virus infection.

With regard to this clonotype: Because it lacks the conserved phenylalanine or tryptophan at the end, this CDR3 is likely a read error. The CDR3 DNA reads TGCAGCGTGCGAGAGGTCACAGATACGCAGTATTAT. It encodes CSVREVTDTQYY. This chain uses TRBV29-1 with TRBJ2-3, with no clear D. With 6 bases removed from V and 2 bases from J, the gap between germline ends came to 9 bases. The CDR3 length is 12 residues. CDR1 is SQVTM, CDR2 ANQGSEA, per germline.

As for this clonotype: Since a much larger clone is just one base distant, this may be a read error. The CDR3 reads CASSGTLFGSGTQYF. In nucleotides, the CDR3 is TGTGCCAGCAGTGGGACACTCTTTGGGTCAGGGACCCAGTACTTC. The gene calls are TRBV12-3 or TRBV12-4 and TRBJ2-5, with D possibly matching TRBD1 (6 bases). The V end lost 5 bases, the J end lost 7 bases, and 20 bases lay between the germline ends. The CDR3 spans 15 residues.

This chain uses TRBV12-5 with TRBJ2-1, with 15 bases matching TRBD2. The CDR3 has 18 residues. Germline CDR1 and CDR2: LGHNT and FRNRAP. Losses at the gene ends were 4 bases for V and 2 bases for J; bases not matched to a gene: 6. The CDR3 is CASGWPGTSGRPYNEQFF. CDR3 in DNA: TGTGCTAGTGGTTGGCCCGGGACTAGCGGGAGGCCCTACAATGAGCAGTTCTTC.

The genes are TRBV5-5 and TRBJ2-5; 7 bases agree with TRBD1. Germline trimming cut 7 bases from V and 5 bases from J; bases unmatched to any gene: 8. The germline CDR1 and CDR2 sequences are SGHKS and YYEKEE (reference sequence). This CDR3 has 13 amino acids. Written as DNA, the CDR3 is TGTGCCAGCGTAGACAGGGTCCGGGAGACCCAGTACTTC. It is translated as CASVDRVRETQYF.

The chain combines TRBV29-1 with TRBJ2-5; 10 bases fit TRBD2. After removal of 4 bases from V and 2 bases from J, the junction contained 4 bases not matched to a gene. Per germline, CDR1 SQVTM and CDR2 ANQGSEA. This CDR3 region has 14 residues. CDR3 in amino acids: CSVGQAGGQETQYF. CDR3 bases: TGCAGCGTTGGACAAGCGGGAGGGCAAGAGACCCAGTACTTC.

The chain carries TRBV6-1 and TRBJ1-5; possible D gene TRBD1, 6 bases. Looked up from germline, CDR1 is MNHNS and CDR2 is SASEGT. V shed 8 bases and J shed 3 bases, with 17 bases lying between them. CDR3 size: 15 residues. The CDR3 DNA reads TGTGCCAGCGGTGTCACAGGGTCCTTCAATCAGCCCCAGCATTTT. Encoded protein: CASGVTGSFNQPQHF.

This sequence joins TRBV11-2 and TRBJ2-3; D is perhaps TRBD2 (5 bases). The CDR3 is made up of 15 amino acids. V was shortened by 8 bases and J by 6 bases, with 21 bases between the two germline ends. Germline V gene lookup returns CDR1 SGHAT and CDR2 FQNNGV. As DNA, the CDR3 is TGTGCCAGCGTCGCGGGCGGACTCCGAGATGATACGCAGTATTTT. The encoded protein is CASVAGGLRDDTQYF.